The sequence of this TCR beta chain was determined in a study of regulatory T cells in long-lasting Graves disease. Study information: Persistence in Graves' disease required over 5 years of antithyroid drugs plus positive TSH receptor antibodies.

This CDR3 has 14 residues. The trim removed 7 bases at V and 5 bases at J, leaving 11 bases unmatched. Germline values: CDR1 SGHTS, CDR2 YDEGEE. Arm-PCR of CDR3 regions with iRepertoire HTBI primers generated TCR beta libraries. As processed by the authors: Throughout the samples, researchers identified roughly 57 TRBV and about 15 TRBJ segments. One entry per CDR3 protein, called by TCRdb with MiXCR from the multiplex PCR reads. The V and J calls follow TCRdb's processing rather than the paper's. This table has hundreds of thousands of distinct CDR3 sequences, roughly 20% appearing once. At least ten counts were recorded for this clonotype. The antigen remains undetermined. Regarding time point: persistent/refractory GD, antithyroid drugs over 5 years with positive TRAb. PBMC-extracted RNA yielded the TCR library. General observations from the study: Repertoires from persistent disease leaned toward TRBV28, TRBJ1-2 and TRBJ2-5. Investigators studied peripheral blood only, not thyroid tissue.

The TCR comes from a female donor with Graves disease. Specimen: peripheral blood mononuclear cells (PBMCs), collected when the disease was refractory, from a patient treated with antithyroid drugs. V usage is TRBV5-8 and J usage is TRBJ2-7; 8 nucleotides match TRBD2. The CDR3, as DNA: TGTGCCAGCGGAGCTAGCGGGTTGGTTAACGAGCAGTACTTC. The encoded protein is CASGASGLVNEQYF.